The T cell receptor (beta chain) described here comes from a study of OX40 agonist ivuxolimab in advanced cancers. Across the study: As their treatment, patients were administered ivuxolimab, an agonistic anti-OX40 (CD134) antibody.

Libraries were prepared by immunoSEQ multiplex PCR; TCRdb keeps only in-frame clonotypes and omits some of them. The table lists some 77,000 clones, roughly 87% of them singletons. This sample comprised CD4+ or CD8+ T cells sorted from blood, obtained in a trial of the OX40 agonist ivuxolimab. This clonotype originated in an adult with an advanced solid tumor such as melanoma, head and neck, liver or kidney cancer.

This CDR3 reads CASSLVGSYNSPLHF. CDR3 in DNA: TGTGCCAGCAGCTTGGTAGGGTCCTATAATTCACCCCTCCACTTT. This sequence joins TRBV5-4 and TRBJ1-6; no clear D. V lost 0 bases and J lost 1, with 5 bases in between. Germline CDR1 is SGHNT and CDR2 is YYREEE (reference sequence). The CDR3 runs to 15 residues.